The 21 T cell receptor beta chains below were found in one sample sequenced in a study of blood T cell repertoires in COVID-19. Some clones are missing from TCRdb's copy, which holds only in-frame ones; the method was immunoSEQ multiplex PCR. The sample has 150,000 to 200,000 clones, 70% to 85% seen once. The sequencing sample was made of PBMCs or T cells enriched from blood (not recorded which). These TCRs come from a man between 50 and 59 years old who had recovered from COVID-19.

This chain joins TRBV11-2 and TRBJ2-3; 9 nucleotides line up with TRBD2. Germline V CDR1 and CDR2: SGHAT, FQNNGV. The V segment lost 5 bases and the J segment 2 bases; nucleotides outside the gene matches: 5. This CDR3 contains 15 residues. CDR3 amino acids: CASSQLAGTTDTQYF. CDR3 coding DNA: TGTGCCAGCAGCCAACTAGCGGGCACCACAGATACGCAGTATTTT.

This chain joins TRBV7-2 and TRBJ1-3; D possibly corresponds to TRBD1 (5 bases). The CDR3 has 15 residues. The V end lost 5 bases, the J end lost 2 bases, and 13 bases lay between the germline ends. Germline loops: CDR1 SGHTA, CDR2 FQGNSA. CDR3 sequence reads: CASSNRAGTGNTIYF. The CDR3 DNA reads as TGTGCCAGCAGCAACCGGGCAGGGACTGGAAACACCATATATTTT.

The chain employs TRBV18 and TRBJ1-6; D is unclear. Trimming shortened V by 3 bases and J by 4 bases, and 7 bases separated the two germline ends. Germline-derived CDR1 and CDR2 are KGHSH and LQKENI. The CDR3 runs to 14 residues. The CDR3 coding sequence is TGTGCCAGCTCACCGGTGCAGTATAATTCACCCCTCCACTTT. As protein: CASSPVQYNSPLHF.

The V gene is TRBV7-9, the J gene TRBJ2-1, with TRBD2 matching over 10 bases. Looked up from germline, CDR1 is SEHNR and CDR2 is FQNEAQ (reference sequence). The CDR3 runs 16 residues. V gave up 5 bases and J gave up 9 bases; unmatched junction bases: 13. As DNA, the CDR3 is TGTGCCAGCAGCACAGGGAGGGGGACTAGCGATGGTGAGCAGTTCTTC. Its protein product is CASSTGRGTSDGEQFF.

There are a few counts of this clone. V gene TRBV10-3 combines with J gene TRBJ2-7, with 11 bases fitting TRBD2. Germline CDR1 reads ENHRY; CDR2 reads SYGVKD. Unmatched junction bases numbered 4, after V lost 6 bases and J lost 3 bases. CDR3 size: 14 residues. CDR3 loop: CAIRSSGGHYEQYF. The DNA for the CDR3 is TGTGCCATCAGATCTAGCGGGGGGCACTACGAGCAGTACTTC.

The CDR3 reads CASSLDNNQPQHF. DNA of the CDR3: TGTGCCAGCAGCTTAGACAACAATCAGCCCCAGCATTTT. The V gene is TRBV7-2, the J gene TRBJ1-5; D not resolved. Trimming took 1 base from V and 3 from J, leaving 4 bases between them. The CDR3 loop spans 13 amino acids. Germline CDR1 is SGHTA and CDR2 is FQGNSA. Full variable domain (remainder filled in from reference TRBV7-2 and TRBJ1-5): GAGVSQSPSNKVTEKGKDVELRCDPISGHTALYWYRQSLGQGLEFLIYFQGNSAPDKSGLPSDRFSAERTGGSVSTLTIQRTQQEDSAVYLCASSLDNNQPQHFGDGTRLSIL.

The gene calls are TRBV3-1 (or the pseudogene TRBV3-2) and TRBJ1-4; maybe TRBD1 (5 bases). CDR1 and CDR2 (germline): LGHDT, YNNKEL (reference sequence). V was cut by 1 base and J by 0 bases, with 9 bases left in between. The CDR3 has 16 amino acids. The DNA for the CDR3 is TGTGCCAGCAGCCAAGCCACAGGTTCAACTAATGAAAAACTGTTTTTT. It encodes CASSQATGSTNEKLFF.

The chain joins TRBV19 to TRBJ1-6; D uncertain. The V end lost 7 bases, the J end lost 6 bases, and 22 bases lay between the germline ends. The CDR3 consists of 17 residues. Germline V gene lookup returns CDR1 LNHDA and CDR2 SQIVND (reference sequence). CDR3 region: CASKEDLGRVSNSPLHF. Here the CDR3 DNA reads TGTGCCAGTAAGGAGGATCTCGGGCGGGTTTCTAATTCACCCCTCCACTTT.

The chain carries TRBV19 and TRBJ1-5; TRBD1 agrees at 10 bases. V trimming: 5 bases; J trimming: 6 bases; junction bases outside the gene matches: 10. The CDR3 covers 16 residues. Per germline, CDR1 LNHDA and CDR2 SQIVND (reference sequence). The CDR3 DNA reads TGTGCCAGTAGTTTACGACAGGGGGCTGTTGTTCAGCCCCAGCATTTT. The encoded protein is CASSLRQGAVVQPQHF. The full variable domain, its missing parts supplied by reference TRBV19 and TRBJ1-5, is DGGITQSPKYLFRKEGQNVTLSCEQNLNHDAMYWYRQDPGQGLRLIYYSQIVNDFQKGDIAEGYSVSREKKESFPLTVTSAQKNPTAFYLCASSLRQGAVVQPQHFGDGTRLSIL.

V and J are TRBV5-1 and TRBJ1-1, with a possible D match to TRBD1 (6 bases). The CDR3 runs 14 residues. Germline loops: CDR1 SGHRS, CDR2 YFSETQ. V lost 3 bases to trimming and J lost 3 bases, with 12 bases between them. As DNA, the CDR3 is TGCGCCAGCAGCTCCAGGGGTGTGGACACTGAAGCTTTCTTT. This codes for CASSSRGVDTEAFF.

The genes are TRBV27 and TRBJ1-6; TRBD1 matches at 9 bases. Germline CDR1 and CDR2: MNHEY and SMNVEV (reference sequence). J gave up 7 bases and V 8 bases, and 3 bases lay outside the gene matches. This CDR3 has 13 amino acids. CDR3 DNA: TGTGCCAGCTGGGGACAGGGAAATTCACCCCTCCACTTT. It translates to CASWGQGNSPLHF.

The J gene is TRBJ1-4, the V gene TRBV10-3; 10 bases align to TRBD1. CDR1 ENHRY and CDR2 SYGVKD come from the germline V gene. The CDR3 length is 18 residues. The junction had 8 bases not matched to a gene; V was cut back by 0 bases and J by 4 bases. As DNA, the CDR3 is TGTGCCATCAGTGAGTCGGGGACAGGGGCCACAAGTAATGAAAAACTGTTTTTT. Its protein is CAISESGTGATSNEKLFF.

The chain employs TRBV24-1 and TRBJ2-2; no clear D. This CDR3 comprises 14 residues. V was shortened by 1 base and J by 5 bases, with 7 bases between the two germline ends. Germline assignment: CDR1 KGHDR and CDR2 SFDVKD. This chain's CDR3 is CATSDLAGTGELFF. CDR3 DNA sequence: TGTGCCACCAGTGATTTAGCAGGTACCGGGGAGCTGTTTTTT.

J is TRBJ2-1 and V is TRBV3-1 (or the pseudogene TRBV3-2); 8 positions match TRBD2. Germline V gene data show CDR1 as LGHDT and CDR2 as YNNKEL (reference sequence). The CDR3 is made up of 14 amino acids. J gave up 12 bases and V 3 bases, and 10 bases lay outside the gene matches. CDR3 protein: CASSQMAGGGMQFF. CDR3 DNA sequence: TGTGCCAGCAGCCAGATGGCCGGGGGGGGCATGCAGTTCTTC.

The V call is TRBV27, the J call TRBJ2-6, with 10 positions matching TRBD1. From germline, CDR1 is MNHEY and CDR2 SMNVEV (reference sequence). CDR3 length equals 17 residues. The V and J ends lost 4 bases and 0 bases, in that order; junction bases with no gene match: 3. CDR3 loop: CASSSRTGGSGANVLTF. The CDR3 bases are TGTGCCAGCAGTTCTAGGACAGGGGGCTCTGGGGCCAACGTCCTGACTTTC.

This sequence joins TRBV12-3 or TRBV12-4 and TRBJ1-2; D is unresolved. V was shortened by 3 bases and J by 1 base, with 6 bases between the two germline ends. The CDR3 consists of 13 residues. The CDR3 reads CASSLTLNYGYTF. The DNA of the CDR3 is TGTGCCAGCAGTTTGACACTTAACTATGGCTACACCTTC.

J is TRBJ2-1 and V is TRBV7-9; 11 bases agree with TRBD2. This CDR3 spans 15 amino acids. The V segment lost 1 base and the J segment 7 bases; nucleotides outside the gene matches: 3. CDR1 and CDR2 (germline): SEHNR, FQNEAQ (reference sequence). The DNA of the CDR3 is TGTGCCAGCAGCTTAGTTAGCGGGGGGGCAAATGAGCAGTTCTTC. It specifies CASSLVSGGANEQFF.

This clone was counted a single time. The V and J genes are TRBV25-1 and TRBJ2-5; 8 nucleotides align to TRBD1. CDR3 size: 14 residues. The V segment lost 6 bases and the J segment 5 bases; nucleotides outside the gene matches: 8. The V gene's germline CDR1 is MGHDK and CDR2 SYGVNS. CDR3 sequence: CASRETGVGETQYF. The CDR3 coding sequence is TGTGCCAGCAGGGAGACAGGGGTAGGTGAGACCCAGTACTTC.

V usage is TRBV19 and J usage is TRBJ2-4; D gene ambiguous. The V gene lost 1 base and the J gene lost 6 bases, with 7 bases spanning the gap. Looked up from germline, CDR1 is LNHDA and CDR2 is SQIVND (reference sequence). The CDR3 extends over 13 amino acids. This chain's CDR3 is CASSIAGRNIQYF. CDR3 in DNA: TGTGCCAGTAGTATAGCCGGTCGAAACATTCAGTACTTC. The full variable domain, with the rest looked up from reference TRBV19 and TRBJ2-4, is DGGITQSPKYLFRKEGQNVTLSCEQNLNHDAMYWYRQDPGQGLRLIYYSQIVNDFQKGDIAEGYSVSREKKESFPLTVTSAQKNPTAFYLCASSIAGRNIQYFGAGTRLSVL.

This chain joins TRBV7-9 and TRBJ1-1; D perhaps matches TRBD1 (5 bases). Trimming took 9 bases from V and 7 from J, leaving 12 bases between them. The germline gives CDR1 SEHNR, CDR2 FQNEAQ (reference sequence). The CDR3 has 11 residues. CDR3 nucleotides: TGTGCCAGTAGGAGGGGTAGTGAAGCTTTCTTT. It encodes CASRRGSEAFF.

This chain uses TRBV2 with TRBJ1-5; TRBD1 might be the D (5 bases). The CDR3 runs 14 residues. Trimming stripped 5 bases from V and 5 bases from J, with 13 bases between. CDR1 and CDR2 (germline): SNHLY, FYNNEI. CDR3 protein: CASSLRTRDQPQHF. The CDR3, as DNA: TGTGCCAGCAGTCTCCGGACCAGGGATCAGCCCCAGCATTTT.